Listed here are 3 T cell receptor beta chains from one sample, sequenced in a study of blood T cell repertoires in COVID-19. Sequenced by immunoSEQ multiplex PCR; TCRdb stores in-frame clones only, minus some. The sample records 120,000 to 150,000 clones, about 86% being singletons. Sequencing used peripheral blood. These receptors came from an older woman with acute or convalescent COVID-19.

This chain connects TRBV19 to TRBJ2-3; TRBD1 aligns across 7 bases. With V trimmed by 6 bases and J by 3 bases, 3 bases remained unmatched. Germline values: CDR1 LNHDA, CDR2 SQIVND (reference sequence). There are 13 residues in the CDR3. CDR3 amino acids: CASSVRGTDTQYF. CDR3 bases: TGTGCCAGTAGCGTCAGGGGGACAGATACGCAGTATTTT.

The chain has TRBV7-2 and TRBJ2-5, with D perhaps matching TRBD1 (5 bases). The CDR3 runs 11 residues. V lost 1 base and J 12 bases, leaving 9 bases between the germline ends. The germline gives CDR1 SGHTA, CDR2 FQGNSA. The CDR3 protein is CASSLEGREYF. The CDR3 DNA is TGTGCCAGCAGCTTAGAAGGCAGGGAGTACTTC.

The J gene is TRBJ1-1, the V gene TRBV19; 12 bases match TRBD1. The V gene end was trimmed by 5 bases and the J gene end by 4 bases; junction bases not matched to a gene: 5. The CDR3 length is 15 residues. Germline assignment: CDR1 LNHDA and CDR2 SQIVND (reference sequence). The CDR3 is CASSLPGQGATEAFF. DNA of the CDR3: TGTGCCAGTAGTTTACCGGGACAGGGGGCCACTGAAGCTTTCTTT.